This is a list of T cell receptor beta chains from one sample in a study of shared clonotypes between healthy human individuals. Clones were read by immunoSEQ multiplex PCR, and TCRdb kept only the in-frame ones, dropping some. In the table there are approximately 2.5 million clones, around 94% of which are singletons. The sequenced sample consisted of naive CD4+ T cells sorted from blood. These receptor sequences come from a man in his late teens or twenties in good health. CDR3s include the opening cysteine and the closing phenylalanine or tryptophan. D genes are given only for firm matches. Size is stated for part of the rows, as once, few or many counts, or as a class when the clone is expanded.

clone size	V gene	J gene	D gene	CDR3 protein	CDR3 DNA
NA	TRBV28	TRBJ2-7	NA	CASTQSGTNYEQYF	TGTGCCAGCACCCAATCCGGGACAAACTACGAGCAGTACTTC
NA	TRBV11-2	TRBJ2-5	TRBD1	CASSTRSGGRETQYF	TGTGCCAGCAGCACCCGATCAGGGGGTAGGGAGACCCAGTACTTC
NA	TRBV11-2	TRBJ1-1	TRBD1	CASSLGLQGVTEAFF	TGTGCCAGCAGCTTAGGGCTCCAGGGGGTGACTGAAGCTTTCTTT
NA	TRBV5-1	TRBJ2-3	TRBD1	CASSETGGYTDTQYF	TGCGCCAGCAGCGAGACAGGGGGATACACAGATACGCAGTATTTT
NA	TRBV5-1	TRBJ2-2	TRBD2	CASSFASGRTGELFF	TGCGCCAGCAGCTTTGCTAGCGGGAGGACCGGGGAGCTGTTTTTT
NA	TRBV18	TRBJ1-4	NA	CASSRTRGNEKLFF	TGTGCCAGCTCACGGACCAGGGGAAATGAAAAACTGTTTTTT
NA	TRBV15	TRBJ2-3	NA	CATSRSLQMGGDTQYF	TGTGCCACCAGCAGATCCTTGCAGATGGGGGGAGATACGCAGTATTTT
NA	TRBV19	TRBJ2-7	TRBD2	CASSIHLAGLAGGPYEQYF	TGTGCCAGTAGTATCCATCTGGCGGGACTAGCGGGGGGGCCCTACGAGCAGTACTTC
NA	TRBV28	TRBJ2-7	TRBD2	CASPGGSGFGSSGGPLEQYF	TGTGCCAGCCCTGGGGGCTCGGGGTTTGGGTCTAGCGGGGGGCCCCTCGAGCAGTACTTC
NA	TRBV5-6	TRBJ2-4	TRBD1	CASSLAGGAAKNIQYF	TGTGCCAGCAGTCTGGCAGGGGGCGCGGCCAAAAACATTCAGTACTTC
NA	TRBV5-1	TRBJ2-1	TRBD2	CASSSLSSGGIYNEQFF	TGCGCCAGCAGCTCGCTGTCTAGCGGGGGCATATACAATGAGCAGTTCTTC
NA	TRBV6-1	TRBJ1-1	NA	CASSEKGRGTEAFF	TGTGCCAGCAGTGAAAAAGGCCGGGGCACTGAAGCTTTCTTT
NA	TRBV6-4	TRBJ2-3	NA	CASSDSGSASTDTQYF	TGTGCCAGCAGTGACTCGGGTAGCGCGAGCACAGATACGCAGTATTTT
once	TRBV30	TRBJ2-2	TRBD1	CAWRPGQGATGELFF	TGTGCCTGGAGGCCGGGACAGGGGGCAACCGGGGAGCTGTTTTTT
few	TRBV30	TRBJ1-6	NA	CAWKEATVNSPLHF	TGTGCCTGGAAGGAAGCGACCGTTAATTCACCCCTCCACTTT
NA	TRBV6-5	TRBJ1-2	TRBD1	CASSWGQGFPRGYTF	TGTGCCAGCAGTTGGGGACAGGGCTTCCCACGAGGCTACACCTTC
NA	TRBV6-5	TRBJ1-1	NA	CASGLGGRPTEAFF	TGTGCCAGCGGGTTAGGCGGTCGTCCTACTGAAGCTTTCTTT
NA	TRBV19	TRBJ2-7	TRBD1	CASSIAGTAYEQYF	TGTGCCAGTAGCATTGCCGGGACAGCCTACGAGCAGTACTTC
NA	TRBV5-1	TRBJ2-1	TRBD1	CASSSHHVSGTGVYNEQFF	TGCGCCAGCAGCTCTCACCATGTTTCCGGGACAGGGGTTTACAATGAGCAGTTCTTC
NA	TRBV6-6	TRBJ1-5	NA	CATNPYRDPQPQHF	TGTGCCACCAACCCTTACAGGGATCCTCAGCCCCAGCATTTT
NA	TRBV5-1	TRBJ2-2	NA	CASSFAGVPDTGELFF	TGCGCCAGCAGCTTTGCAGGGGTGCCGGACACCGGGGAGCTGTTTTTT
NA	TRBV9	TRBJ1-4	TRBD1	CASSPTGTGAEKLFF	TGTGCCAGCAGCCCCACCGGGACAGGGGCTGAAAAACTGTTTTTT
few	TRBV30	TRBJ1-5	NA	CAPPDRSNQPQHF	TGTGCCCCCCCCGACAGGAGCAATCAGCCCCAGCATTTT
NA	TRBV6-1	TRBJ2-3	TRBD2	CASTQLAGPANTQYF	TGTGCCAGCACTCAACTAGCGGGTCCTGCAAATACGCAGTATTTT
NA	TRBV30	TRBJ2-1	NA	CAWSPSDKNEQFF	TGTGCCTGGAGTCCCTCGGACAAAAATGAGCAGTTCTTC
NA	TRBV11-2	TRBJ2-7	TRBD1	CASSVDRDEQYF	TGTGCCAGCAGCGTCGACAGGGATGAGCAGTACTTC
NA	TRBV7-9	TRBJ1-2	NA	CASSLDGGQSRGYTF	TGTGCCAGCAGCTTAGATGGCGGCCAGTCCCGTGGCTACACCTTC
NA	TRBV10-3	TRBJ2-2	TRBD2	CAISPTSGMFANTGELFF	TGTGCCATCAGCCCGACTAGCGGCATGTTCGCGAACACCGGGGAGCTGTTTTTT
NA	TRBV9	TRBJ2-1	NA	CASSVGTTGGNEQFF	TGTGCCAGCAGCGTCGGGACGACTGGGGGCAATGAGCAGTTCTTC
once	TRBV2	TRBJ1-3	TRBD1	CASKRTGESGNTIYF	TGTGCCAGCAAGAGGACAGGGGAGTCTGGAAACACCATATATTTT
once	TRBV5-1	TRBJ1-1	NA	CASSFGNTEAFF	TGCGCCAGCAGTTTTGGTAACACTGAAGCTTTCTTT
NA	TRBV6-6	TRBJ1-5	TRBD1	CASSYGQGSNQPQHF	TGTGCCAGCAGTTACGGACAGGGGAGCAATCAGCCCCAGCATTTT
NA	TRBV18	TRBJ1-1	NA	CASSPPRGLNTEAFF	TGTGCCAGCTCACCACCGCGGGGGTTGAACACTGAAGCTTTCTTT
NA	TRBV21-1	TRBJ1-5	NA	CASSQDSGQPQHF	TGTGCCAGCAGCCAGGACAGCGGCCAGCCCCAGCATTTT
NA	TRBV6-1	TRBJ2-7	NA	CASHRDPYEQYF	TGTGCCAGCCACAGGGACCCCTACGAGCAGTACTTC
NA	TRBV4-1	TRBJ2-5	TRBD2	CASSQRAGATEETQYF	TGCGCCAGCAGCCAACGTGCGGGAGCCACTGAAGAGACCCAGTACTTC
once	TRBV9	TRBJ2-7	NA	CASSANQGIYEQYF	TGTGCCAGCAGCGCAAACCAGGGGATCTACGAGCAGTACTTC
few	TRBV21-1	TRBJ1-1	NA	CASTRDSTSEAFF	TGTGCCAGCACCCGGGACAGCACATCTGAAGCTTTCTTT
NA	TRBV6-1	TRBJ1-1	NA	CASSVRGRQGTEAFF	TGTGCCAGCAGTGTCAGGGGTAGGCAGGGCACTGAAGCTTTCTTT
NA	TRBV7-8	TRBJ2-3	TRBD2	CASSPGLAGGTDTQYF	TGTGCCAGCAGCCCGGGACTAGCGGGAGGCACAGATACGCAGTATTTT
NA	TRBV2	TRBJ2-7	NA	CASLFEGGAYEQYF	TGTGCCAGCCTCTTCGAGGGGGGAGCCTACGAGCAGTACTTC
NA	TRBV30	TRBJ1-5	NA	CAWSVRENQPQHF	TGTGCCTGGAGTGTACGGGAGAATCAGCCCCAGCATTTT
NA	TRBV5-4	TRBJ2-3	NA	CASTLARVSGSTDTQYF	TGTGCCAGCACCCTAGCCCGCGTAAGCGGGAGCACAGATACGCAGTATTTT
NA	TRBV11-2	TRBJ2-5	NA	CASSLRDSEETQYF	TGTGCCAGCAGCTTAAGGGACTCCGAGGAGACCCAGTACTTC
NA	TRBV7-8	TRBJ1-5	NA	CASSRAGANQPQHF	TGTGCCAGCAGCCGAGCGGGGGCCAATCAGCCCCAGCATTTT
NA	TRBV19	TRBJ2-1	NA	CASSIPPYNEQFF	TGTGCCAGTAGTATCCCCCCGTACAATGAGCAGTTCTTC
NA	TRBV4-1	TRBJ1-3	NA	CASSLGADLGNTIYF	TGCGCCAGCAGCCTCGGGGCGGATCTCGGAAACACCATATATTTT
NA	TRBV18	TRBJ1-6	NA	CASSPAGEGSPLHF	TGTGCCAGCTCACCAGCAGGGGAAGGTTCACCCCTCCACTTT
NA	TRBV7-9	TRBJ2-1	TRBD2	CASSFLAGDFEQFF	TGTGCCAGCAGCTTTTTAGCGGGAGACTTTGAGCAGTTCTTC
NA	TRBV7-9	TRBJ1-1	TRBD1	CASSPGGATEAFF	TGTGCCAGCAGCCCAGGGGGAGCGACTGAAGCTTTCTTT
NA	TRBV6-5	TRBJ2-1	TRBD2	CASSNDGRNEQFF	TGTGCCAGCAGTAACGACGGGAGGAATGAGCAGTTCTTC
NA	TRBV18	TRBJ1-1	NA	CASSLRGGTEAFF	TGTGCCAGCTCACTCAGGGGTGGGACTGAAGCTTTCTTT
NA	TRBV5-4	TRBJ2-7	TRBD2	CASSQGSSGIDEQYF	TGCGCCAGCAGCCAAGGGTCTAGCGGGATCGACGAGCAGTACTTC